The sequence of this TCR beta chain was determined in a study of cytomegalovirus exposure and HLA in healthy donors. This clone has ten or more counts. Assay used: immunoSEQ multiplex PCR; TCRdb lists only in-frame clones, some missing. The sample holds around 160,000 clones, around four fifths seen once. The donors were part of the roughly 110-subject validation cohort, which stood apart from the roughly 640-subject first cohort. The sequence was obtained from a man under 40 in good health and CMV-seropositive. The sequencing sample was made of PBMCs.

The CDR3 spells CASSQEGWEDGYTF. The CDR3 DNA sequence: TGCGCCAGCAGCCAAGAGGGCTGGGAGGATGGCTACACCTTC. J is TRBJ1-2 and V is TRBV4-1; the D is unclear. Looked up from germline, CDR1 is MGHRA and CDR2 is YSYEKL. There are 14 residues in the CDR3. V lost 0 bases to trimming and J lost 6 bases, with 11 bases between them.